The rows below give T cell receptor beta chains drawn from one sample of a study of blood T cell repertoires in COVID-19. Some clones are missing from TCRdb's copy, which holds only in-frame ones; the method was immunoSEQ multiplex PCR. Of 65,000 to 85,000 clones in the sample, around four fifths were seen once. The sample consisted of peripheral blood. All receptors come from a man aged 50-60 years with active COVID-19. Each CDR3 is given with its conserved first and last residue. The D gene is left open where the match is weak. Clone sizes are given selectively: once, few, many, or a class where the clone is expanded.

>.|TRBJ1-1|14|TRBV24-1|once
TGTGCCACCAGTGATGCAATACAGGGTGCTGGAGCTTTCTTT
CATSDAIQGAGAFF
>.|TRBJ2-3|16|TRBV7-2|.
TGTGCCAGCAGCCGGCAGGCCCTGCAAGGCCCAGATACGCAGTATTTT
CASSRQALQGPDTQYF
>TRBD2|TRBJ2-5|15|TRBV12-5|.
TGTGCTAGTGAGGGACTAGCGGGGGGCAGGGAGACCCAGTACTTC
CASEGLAGGRETQYF
>TRBD1|TRBJ2-7|15|TRBV7-4|.
TGTGCCAGCAGCTTAGCGGACAGGGGGCCCTACGAGCAGTACTTC
CASSLADRGPYEQYF
>.|TRBJ2-1|13|TRBV6-6|.
TGTGCCAGCATGGGCTCGGTAAAATTGGAGCAGTTCTTC
CASMGSVKLEQFF
>.|TRBJ2-7|13|TRBV24-1|.
TGTGCCACCAGTGATAGGCGGGGGCGCGAGCAGTACTTC
CATSDRRGREQYF
>.|TRBJ2-1|15|TRBV9|.
TGTGCCAGCAGCGTAGAAGCGCCAACGCACAATGAGCAGTTCTTC
CASSVEAPTHNEQFF
>TRBD1|TRBJ2-1|16|TRBV5-4|.
TGTGCCAGCAGCCCGGCCGGGGCAGGGGGTGGTAATGAGCAGTTCTTC
CASSPAGAGGGNEQFF
>.|TRBJ2-7|12|TRBV2|few
TGTGCCAGCAGTGAAACAGACTACGAGCAGTACTTC
CASSETDYEQYF
>TRBD2|TRBJ2-1|16|TRBV24-1|.
TGTGCCACCAGTGACCCTAGCGGGAGGGCTCCCAATGAGCAGTTCTTC
CATSDPSGRAPNEQFF
>.|TRBJ1-1|16|TRBV5-4|.
TGTGCCAGCAGCTTGGGGGTGCGCAGGGAGAACACTGAAGCTTTCTTT
CASSLGVRRENTEAFF
>.|TRBJ2-2|13|TRBV6-5|.
TGTGCCAGCAGTCCTTCAGCGGCCGGGGAGCTGTTTTTT
CASSPSAAGELFF
>TRBD1|TRBJ2-5|12|TRBV2|.
TGTGCCAGCGGGACAGAACAAGAGACCCAGTACTTC
CASGTEQETQYF
>TRBD1|TRBJ2-1|12|TRBV19|.
TGTGCCAGTGGGGGACAGGACAATGAGCAGTTCTTC
CASGGQDNEQFF
>TRBD1|TRBJ1-5|15|TRBV7-9|.
TGTGCCAGCAGCTTATGGGACAGGGGGCTAGAGCCCCAGCATTTT
CASSLWDRGLEPQHF
>TRBD1|TRBJ1-5|16|TRBV2|few
TGTGCCAGCAGTCTCAGAAGACGACAGGGTATACAGCCCCAGCATTTT
CASSLRRRQGIQPQHF
>TRBD2|TRBJ2-1|14|TRBV28|.
TGTGCCAGCAGTTACGGGAGGTCATACAATGAGCAGTTCTTC
CASSYGRSYNEQFF
>.|TRBJ2-2|13|TRBV7-9|.
TGTGCCAGCAGCATTCGACTGTCCGGGGAGCTGTTTTTT
CASSIRLSGELFF
>TRBD2|TRBJ2-1|15|TRBV3-1/TRBV3-2|.
TGTGCCAGCAGCCAATTGACTAGCGGGCACAATGAGCAGTTCTTC
CASSQLTSGHNEQFF
>TRBD1|TRBJ1-2|15|TRBV6-5|.
TGTGCCAGCAGTCCTCCGGGACAGGGTAACTATGGCTACACCTTC
CASSPPGQGNYGYTF
>TRBD2|TRBJ2-7|18|TRBV5-1|.
TGCGCCAGCAGCTTGAAACTAGCGGGAGGGCGTAGCTCCTACGAGCAGTACTTC
CASSLKLAGGRSSYEQYF
>.|TRBJ1-2|12|TRBV6-5|once
TGTGCCAGCAGTTACGGCGGGGTTGGCTACACCTTC
CASSYGGVGYTF
>TRBD2|TRBJ2-5|15|TRBV9|.
TGTGCCAGCAGCGCCTCTTCAGCGGGGGAATCGACCCAGTACTTC
CASSASSAGESTQYF
>TRBD2|TRBJ2-3|14|TRBV6-2/TRBV6-3|.
TGTGCCAGCAGTGCGGGACTAGCGCTTCATACGCAGTATTTT
CASSAGLALHTQYF
>TRBD2|TRBJ2-1|12|TRBV10-3|.
TGTGCCTACTCGGAGGGAGGGAGTGAGCAGTTCTTC
CAYSEGGSEQFF
>.|TRBJ2-7|13|TRBV5-6|.
TGTGCCAGCAGCTCCAACAGGGGGGGGGAGCAGTACTTC
CASSSNRGGEQYF
>.|TRBJ2-5|13|TRBV5-1|.
TGCGCCAGCAACTTCGCGGGTGGAGAGACCCAGTACTTC
CASNFAGGETQYF
>.|TRBJ1-3|14|TRBV28|.
TGTGCCAGCAGTTTACCCCTAAGCGGAAACACCATATATTTT
CASSLPLSGNTIYF
>TRBD2|TRBJ2-1|17|TRBV2|.
TGTGCCAGCAGTAGTCCAGGACTAGCGGTTTCCTACAATGAGCAGTTCTTC
CASSSPGLAVSYNEQFF
>TRBD2|TRBJ2-4|17|TRBV4-1|.
TGCGCCAGCAGCCAACGGGGACTAAGCGCAGCCAAAAACATTCAGTACTTC
CASSQRGLSAAKNIQYF
>TRBD1|TRBJ2-3|15|TRBV3-1/TRBV3-2|.
TGTGCCAGCAGCCTACAGGGGGCGAGCACAGATACGCAGTATTTT
CASSLQGASTDTQYF
>TRBD2|TRBJ2-2|15|TRBV29-1|.
TGCAGCGCCCGGACTAGCGGGGGCAACACCGGGGAGCTGTTTTTT
CSARTSGGNTGELFF
>TRBD2|TRBJ2-3|17|TRBV19|.
TGTGCCAGTAGTCCCCTTAGCGGGGGGCTTCACACAGATACGCAGTATTTT
CASSPLSGGLHTDTQYF
>.|TRBJ2-1|15|TRBV25-1|once
TGTGCCAGCAGTGAATCTGCGACAGGCGACAATGAGCAGTTCTTC
CASSESATGDNEQFF
>.|TRBJ1-6|15|TRBV5-4|.
TGTGCCAGCAGCTTGGCCAGGGGTGATAATTCACCCCTCCACTTT
CASSLARGDNSPLHF
>TRBD2|TRBJ2-2|16|TRBV5-4|.
TGTGCCAGCAGCTTCCCTAGCGGGAGCGACACCGGGGAGCTGTTTTTT
CASSFPSGSDTGELFF
>.|TRBJ2-7|14|TRBV2|.
TGTGCCAGCAGTGACCCCAGGGCGCCTTACGAGCAGTACTTC
CASSDPRAPYEQYF
>.|TRBJ2-1|15|TRBV13|once
TGTGCCAGCAGCTTAGGGGGGGAGGCTGACAATGAGCAGTTCTTC
CASSLGGEADNEQFF
>TRBD1|TRBJ1-2|15|TRBV5-4|.
TGTGCCAGCAGCTTGGACCGGGACAGTAACTATGGCTACACCTTC
CASSLDRDSNYGYTF
>TRBD1|TRBJ2-7|13|TRBV18|.
TGTGCCAGCTCCCCTGACAGGGCGAGCGAGCAGTACTTC
CASSPDRASEQYF
>.|TRBJ1-1|15|TRBV15|few
TGTGCCACCAGCATACACCTAGGGAGGGGGGCTGAAGCTTTCTTT
CATSIHLGRGAEAFF
>TRBD1|TRBJ2-2|15|TRBV7-7|.
TGTGCTAGCAGCCCGAATCAGGGGGTCACCGGGGAGCTGTTTTTT
CASSPNQGVTGELFF
>TRBD2|TRBJ2-5|16|TRBV30|.
TGTGCCTGGAGTGCCCCGGGGGGGGACCCACAAGAGACCCAGTACTTC
CAWSAPGGDPQETQYF
>TRBD1|TRBJ2-7|15|TRBV18|.
TGTGCCAGCTCACCACGGGCAGGGGGCGCGGAGGAGCAGTACTTC
CASSPRAGGAEEQYF
>TRBD2|TRBJ2-1|14|TRBV6-5|.
TGTGCCAGCAGTATAGGGACTAGCGGGGGAGGGCAGTTCTTC
CASSIGTSGGGQFF
>TRBD1|TRBJ2-7|13|TRBV6-5|once
TGTGCCACGACCTACCGGGACAGACGGGGGCAGTACTTC
CATTYRDRRGQYF
>.|TRBJ1-1|14|TRBV2|.
TGTGCCAGCAGGAACAGATTCATGAACACTGAAGCTTTCTTT
CASRNRFMNTEAFF
>TRBD1|TRBJ2-5|15|TRBV4-2|.
TGTGCCAGCAGCCAAGATCTGAAGGGGGCGGAGACCCAGTACTTC
CASSQDLKGAETQYF
>TRBD1|TRBJ1-1|14|TRBV5-1|.
TGCGCCAGCAGCCCCGAGGACAGGGGGCTTGAAGCTTTCTTT
CASSPEDRGLEAFF
>TRBD1|TRBJ1-1|14|TRBV10-3|.
TGTGCCACGACAGGGGCGGCGGTTCACACTGAAGCTTTCTTT
CATTGAAVHTEAFF
>TRBD1|TRBJ2-7|15|TRBV19|.
TGTGCCAGTAGTAGCGGGACAGGGAACCCCTACGAGCAGTACTTC
CASSSGTGNPYEQYF
>.|TRBJ2-7|12|TRBV7-9|.
TGTGCCAGCAGCTTACTTACCTACGAGCAGTACTTC
CASSLLTYEQYF